Sequencing of this TCR beta chain was carried out in a study of cytomegalovirus exposure and HLA in healthy donors (dated by TCRdb to about 2017). With regard to the full study: An earlier analysis of approximately 590 of the donors reported roughly 270 Gb of sequence data and 117 million unique TCR beta sequences from 150 million to 200 million T cells. The study combined high-throughput TCR immunosequencing, statistical association of individual TCRs with disease status, and machine learning to predict cytomegalovirus infection status. A later genetic analysis used genome-wide SNP genotypes for about 60% of the roughly 670 donors, treating that subset as a discovery cohort. Among the approximately 430 genotyped donors, approximately 81% belonged to the genetic ancestry cluster associated with self-reported Caucasian donors. Typing coverage differed by locus: A, B, C, DRB1 and DQB1 were typed in roughly 629-630 donors, DQA1 in about 550, DPA1 in around 610, and DPB1 in just under 480. HLA typing covered class I and class II loci at four-digit resolution. Donor age, sex, ethnicity and CMV serostatus were compiled alongside the repertoire data. Every repertoire in the discovery cohort had been generated on one and the same sequencing platform. A handful of DR-DQ haplotypes were handled as single units for association and clustering because linkage in the cohort was strong. In a later analysis, previously published TCR beta repertoires from several hundred donors were re-analyzed and high-resolution HLA genotyping was added so that TCR occurrence patterns could be studied. An earlier analysis of approximately 630 of the donors applied high-throughput TCR beta sequencing to assess whether each TCR beta V gene segment acted as functional or pseudogenic. The study used immunosequencing to profile the T cell repertoires of approximately 630 subjects and linked those repertoires to cytomegalovirus serostatus. An early release covering more than 500 HLA-typed donors comprised about 310 gigabases of sequencing data and around 80 million unique TCR sequences. The study was designed to test whether signatures of past pathogen exposure could be identified by cataloging public T cell receptors. In addition to the first cohort of roughly 670 subjects, a separate validation cohort of about 120 different subjects was used. Among 398 genotyped donors of the cohort, an average of roughly 230,000 unique TCR beta nucleotide sequences was sequenced per donor, of which 15% to 20% were non-productive. In the later analysis, no new phenotypic data were used to find candidate immune exposures; instead, reliance was placed on TCR beta sequences and their occurrence across donors.

The library relied on the immunoSEQ multiplex PCR assay. For the multiplex PCR, a mixture combining 60 forward primers for TCR Vbeta segments and 13 reverse primers for TCR Jbeta segments was used. A multiplex PCR assay on genomic DNA amplified the CDR3 region of rearranged TCR beta genes. The Illumina HiSeq System was used to sequence the amplified TCR beta libraries as 87-base-pair reads. Regarding the original processing steps: A later analysis tallied approximately 87 million unique TCR beta chains across the 600 to 700 repertoires, and about 10 million of those chains were shared by two or more donors. Raw reads were error-corrected and collapsed into unique sequences with a nearest-neighbor algorithm that merged closely related sequences to remove PCR and sequencing errors. V, D and J gene segments were assigned by aligning CDR3 sequences to IMGT reference sequences. Each retained sequence needed at least a six-nucleotide match to both a V gene segment and a J gene segment. A rearrangement counted as productive if the CDR3 had no stop codons and remained in frame with V and J, and every other rearrangement counted as non-productive. CDR3 was defined by IMGT convention, running from the second conserved V-encoded cysteine to the conserved J-encoded phenylalanine. The earlier analysis of 450 to 750 of the donors excluded any sequence lacking an unambiguous match to a single V gene segment. In an earlier analysis of 500 to 750 of the donors, V segments were called functional above 56.7% productive rearrangements and were called segregating when the between-donor standard deviation exceeded 5%. To diagnose cytomegalovirus status from the catalog of TCR beta chain sequences, a statistical classification framework was built. V and J gene assignment, in a later analysis, came from comparing TCR nucleotide sequences with IMGT/GENE-DB human TR gene sequences. A later analysis assigned CDR3 sequences and most-parsimonious VDJ recombination scenarios with the TCRdist pipeline. In a later analysis, every TCR beta chain was defined by the combination of its CDR3 amino acid sequence and its V-gene family, and reads without a unique V-gene family were dropped. As a way to deal with suspected cross-contamination and a sequencing artifact, a later analysis dropped 450 to 700 nucleotide sequences that were highly shared and had low generation probability. For each public chain, a later analysis derived a clonal expansion index from normalized ranks of inferred template counts within each repertoire. In a later analysis, generation probabilities were computed with a VDJ recombination model fitted to out-of-frame rearrangements, and the resulting probabilities were checked against IGoR. Hypergeometric tests were used in a later analysis to score TCR-TCR, TCR-HLA and TCR-CMV co-occurrence, with a repertoire-size bias correction applied to the TCR pairs. A later analysis estimated false discovery rates by permuting HLA or CMV assignments 20 times. In a later analysis, co-occurring TCRs were grouped with DBSCAN, and TCRdist sequence similarity was added when clustering was performed within HLA-allele-positive subsets. Co-occurrence clustering excluded repertoires with fewer than 30,000 or more than 120,000 public chains, plus five with anomalous nucleotide sharing. The source is immuneACCESS, and TCRdb retained only in-frame sequences with V and J called. Part of the clones is not carried over; for the studies checked, unresolved V genes explain less than half of this, and the remainder is unexplained. D and trimming were read from the DNA, whereas the V and J calls and clone size are those reported in that table. The sample yields around 160,000 clones; about 79% were counted once. The ten largest clones represent roughly 13% of the sample.

Overall study results and their limits: According to a later analysis, parvovirus B19, influenza, CMV and Epstein-Barr virus appeared linked to several top co-occurrence clusters. Correlated functional status among segregating V segments might be attributable to linkage disequilibrium, but an unknown experimental factor could not be ruled out. In a later genetic analysis, fewer N-insertions in productive TCRs were reported among donors in an Asian-associated ancestry cluster than the 666-donor mean. The classifier was reported to diagnose cytomegalovirus status with high specificity and sensitivity in both the original cohort and the validation cohort. Strong co-occurrence of HLA alleles, especially DR and DQ, made assigning TCR associations to individual alleles difficult. Broadly in line with IMGT annotations, most TCR beta V segments showed up in productive rearrangements about 87% or about 30% of the time in an earlier analysis of under 700 of the donors. Because HLA typing was missing for some donors at each locus, association tests included only the typed subset. In a later analysis, TCR association rates were found to vary across HLA loci, with the most associated TCRs seen for DRB1 alleles and the fewest for HLA-C alleles. A further reported finding was that TCR beta sequences accurately predicted the HLA-A and HLA-B alleles for most subjects in the first cohort. Most CMV-associated TCR beta chains appeared to be HLA-restricted in a later analysis, and the HLA associations seemed to be driven largely by CMV exposure. Compared with equally common non-associated chains, HLA-associated TCR beta chains in a later analysis were more clonally expanded and had lower generation probabilities. The earlier analysis of some 560 of the donors excluded 15 to 20 rarely observed V segments, including chromosome 9 orphons, because counts were too low. While some public TCRs were present in many individuals, most TCR sequences turned up only very rarely across donors. The authors suggested that the approach could potentially be generalized to other disease states and immunological phenotypes. An association between a missense DCLRE1C variant and V-gene and J-gene trimming of TCR beta chains was found in a later genetic analysis and replicated in an independent cohort. A few of the identified cytomegalovirus-associated TCR beta chains were confirmed in vitro to be specific for cytomegalovirus antigens. The only immune exposure information available for the cohort was CMV serostatus. At a false discovery rate of 0.05, a later analysis linked fewer than 20,000 TCR beta sequences to specific HLA alleles. Only TCR beta chains were sequenced in this cohort, and the absence of alpha or paired-chain data limited detectable features. A total of 164 TCR beta chains were listed by the study as associated with cytomegalovirus. A group of highly shared sequence variants was considered likely to be a technical artifact of the sequencing pipeline. Sequencing depth was assumed to be roughly uniform across donors in the presence/absence analyses, though that assumption may not hold.

The cohort comprised 670 or so healthy bone marrow donors. At the time of sampling, every cohort member was nominally healthy, though immune exposures that went unrecorded were likely present. The donor was CMV seropositive and was included in the group of some 290 seropositive cohort members. Each donor provided a peripheral blood sample, and peripheral blood mononuclear cells were used for TCR beta sequencing. The Qiagen DNeasy Blood Extraction Kit was used to extract genomic DNA from the blood cell samples. Note on this clone: This clone's antigen is unknown. Base qualities are not at hand, and no much larger clone is one base apart.

Sequenced sample: PBMCs. The sequence came from a middle-aged man in good health and CMV-seropositive.

The DNA sequence is given as TGTGCCAGCAGCCAAGGACAGGGACCCACAGATACGCAGTATTTT. Protein translation: CASSQGQGPTDTQYF. The sequence joins TRBV7-7 to TRBJ2-3, and TRBD1 aligns with 8 junction nucleotides. The CDR3 runs 15 residues from the cysteine to the phenylalanine. The only DNA kept is the CDR3, 45 bases in frame from the first base. V is trimmed back by 5 bases and J by 2 bases, and the junction contains 6 bases that no gene match accounts for. CDR1 and CDR2 were assigned from the germline V gene (reference sequence) as SSHAT and FNYEAQ.